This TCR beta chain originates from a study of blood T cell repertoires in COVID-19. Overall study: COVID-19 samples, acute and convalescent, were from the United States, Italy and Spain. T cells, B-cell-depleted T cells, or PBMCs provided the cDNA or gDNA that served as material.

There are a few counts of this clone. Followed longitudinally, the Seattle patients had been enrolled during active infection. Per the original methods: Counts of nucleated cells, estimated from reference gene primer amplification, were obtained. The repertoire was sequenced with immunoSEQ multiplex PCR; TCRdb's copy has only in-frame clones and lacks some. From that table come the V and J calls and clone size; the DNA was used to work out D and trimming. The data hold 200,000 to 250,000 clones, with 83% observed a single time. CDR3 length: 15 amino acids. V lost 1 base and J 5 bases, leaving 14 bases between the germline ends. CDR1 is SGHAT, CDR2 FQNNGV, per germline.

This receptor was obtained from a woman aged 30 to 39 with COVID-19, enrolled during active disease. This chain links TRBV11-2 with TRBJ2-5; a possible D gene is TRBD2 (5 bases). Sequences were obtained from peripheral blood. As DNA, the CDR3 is TGTGCCAGCAGCTTAGCGGGATCTGCGGTGGAGACCCAGTACTTC. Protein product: CASSLAGSAVETQYF.